The sequence of this TCR delta chain was determined in a study of gamma-delta T cells after stem cell transplantation (dated by TCRdb to about 2016). Libraries were built with RT-PCR. TCRdb names Illumina MiSeq as the instrument used. Public reads were reanalyzed in TCRdb with CATT, and rows carrying the same DNA were merged afterwards. The sample table records more than 15,000 delta-chain clones; approximately 8.8% of these occur just once. Approximately 60% of the sample is in the top ten clones. The sample holds many counts of this clone. Its antigen is not yet known. No per-base quality is available; no much larger clone lies one base away. The junction shows trimming of 3 bases on V and 0 bases on J, plus 7 bases between the germline ends. The CDR3 has 13 amino acids, counting the end cysteine and phenylalanine. Only the CDR3 region is kept as DNA, spanning 39 bases read in frame from base 1. CDR1 GEAIGNYY and CDR2 EKD were looked up in the germline V gene.

The chain is made from TRDV2 and TRDJ1; the D gene cannot be named for sure. The TCR originated in a human donor. It is not recorded whose cells these are; they may come from a transplant donor. The sequencing sample was made of gamma-delta T cells. CDR3 sequence: CACDALDTDKLIF. The DNA reads as follows: TGTGCCTGTGACGCCCTAGACACCGATAAACTCATCTTT.